The T cell receptor beta chain under discussion was sequenced for a study of response to subunit inactivated influenza vaccine. General observations from the study: The authors put forward the suggestion that each seasonal influenza vaccination may bring in only a limited number of new T cells.

TCRdb itself ran the RT-PCR reads through MiXCR, one entry per CDR3 protein. The sample shows about 530,000 distinct CDR3 sequences, approximately 13% of them seen only once. This clonotype was counted between two and nine times. Its antigen is unknown. Germline CDR1 is SGHAT and CDR2 is FQNNGV. This CDR3 is 18 amino acids long. With 3 bases clipped from V and 4 bases from J, the junction kept 14 bases outside the gene matches. Material: PBMCs from blood, obtained roughly 6 weeks after vaccination. V gene TRBV11-2 combines with J gene TRBJ2-1; TRBD2 matches at 8 bases. This receptor was identified in a middle-aged man who received an inactivated influenza vaccine. CDR3 DNA sequence: TGTGCCAGCAGCTTGCACTGGCGACAACTAGCGGTGTACAATGAGCAGTTCTTC. This encodes CASSLHWRQLAVYNEQFF. Drawing the rest from reference TRBV11-2 and TRBJ2-1, the complete variable domain is EAGVAQSPRYKIIEKRQSVAFWCNPISGHATLYWYQQILGQGPKLLIQFQNNGVVDDSQLPKDRFSAERLKGVDSTLKIQPAKLEDSAVYLCASSLHWRQLAVYNEQFFGPGTRLTVL.